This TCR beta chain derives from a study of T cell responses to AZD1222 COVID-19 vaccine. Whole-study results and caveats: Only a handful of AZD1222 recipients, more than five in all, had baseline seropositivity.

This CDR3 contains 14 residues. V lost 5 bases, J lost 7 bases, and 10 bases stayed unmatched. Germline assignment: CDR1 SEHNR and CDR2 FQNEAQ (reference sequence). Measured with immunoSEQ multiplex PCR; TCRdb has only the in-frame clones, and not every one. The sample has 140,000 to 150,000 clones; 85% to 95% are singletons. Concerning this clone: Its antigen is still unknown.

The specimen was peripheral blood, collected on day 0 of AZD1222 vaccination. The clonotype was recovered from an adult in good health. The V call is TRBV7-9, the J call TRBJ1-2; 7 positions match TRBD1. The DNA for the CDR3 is TGTGCCAGCAGCCAGACAGGGACCCTGGGTGGCTACACCTTC. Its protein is CASSQTGTLGGYTF.